The 26 T cell receptor beta chains given below trace back to one sample, sequenced in a study of cytomegalovirus exposure and HLA in healthy donors. Libraries were prepared by immunoSEQ multiplex PCR; TCRdb keeps only in-frame clonotypes and omits some of them. This table has roughly 100,000 clones, about 95% appearing once. Source material: PBMCs. Receptors originate from a woman younger than 35 in good health and CMV-seronegative.

This clone has just a few counts. This chain links TRBV7-8 with TRBJ1-3, with D uncertain. Trimming took off 2 bases at V and 3 bases at J, with 5 bases between the two ends. The CDR3 has 13 amino acids. In germline, CDR1 is SGHVS, CDR2 FQNEAQ. In DNA, the CDR3 is TGTGCCAGCAGCTTACTCGGTGGAAACACCATATATTTT. It specifies CASSLLGGNTIYF.

This chain connects TRBV27 to TRBJ2-1; D is perhaps TRBD2 (6 bases). CDR1 and CDR2 from the germline V gene are MNHEY and SMNVEV (reference sequence). CDR3 length: 16 residues. V was trimmed by 5 bases and J by 0 bases, leaving 14 bases between them. The CDR3 nucleotides read TGTGCCAGCAGTCCTGCTAGCGCGAGCTCCTACAATGAGCAGTTCTTC. The encoded protein is CASSPASASSYNEQFF.

This clone was counted once. V is TRBV11-3 and J is TRBJ1-2; possibly TRBD1 for D (5 bases). Germline assignment: CDR1 SGHNT and CDR2 YENEEA. CDR3 length equals 16 residues. The germline V and J ends were trimmed by 5 bases and 4 bases, with 20 bases remaining between them. The CDR3 DNA reads TGTGCCAGCAGCCCCGATAGGGGAGGGACCTCCTATGGCTACACCTTC. The encoded protein is CASSPDRGGTSYGYTF.

The rearrangement joins TRBV10-3 to TRBJ1-2; D call uncertain. V shed 7 bases and J shed 3 bases, with 15 bases lying between them. There are 14 residues in the CDR3. Looked up from germline, CDR1 is ENHRY and CDR2 is SYGVKD. DNA for the CDR3: TGTGCCATCAAATCAGGAGGATACGACTATGGCTACACCTTC. The encoded protein is CAIKSGGYDYGYTF.

The chain recombines TRBV15 with TRBJ2-1; perhaps TRBD2 as D (5 bases). Germline assignment: CDR1 LNHNV and CDR2 YYDKDF (reference sequence). The CDR3 is 15 amino acids. Trimming shortened V by 1 base and J by 4 bases, and 11 bases separated the two germline ends. CDR3 coding DNA: TGTGCCACCAGCAGAGGACCGGACTTGTACAATGAGCAGTTCTTC. The encoded protein is CATSRGPDLYNEQFF.

V and J are TRBV5-1 and TRBJ2-5; D possibly corresponds to TRBD1 (6 bases). The CDR3 loop spans 18 amino acids. Between the trimmed V and J ends, which lost 6 bases and 0 bases, there was a span of 24 bases. Germline V gene sequence: CDR1 SGHRS, CDR2 YFSETQ. The CDR3: CASKRSGSAQGYQETQYF. The CDR3 nucleotides read TGCGCCAGCAAAAGGTCGGGCTCCGCACAGGGATACCAAGAGACCCAGTACTTC.

V usage is TRBV7-9 and J usage is TRBJ2-2; D perhaps matches TRBD2 (5 bases). This CDR3 has 14 residues. V was pared by 2 bases and J by 6 bases, with 10 bases between. Germline loops: CDR1 SEHNR, CDR2 FQNEAQ (reference sequence). CDR3 loop: CASSLSGRAGELFF. CDR3 DNA: TGTGCCAGCAGCTTAAGTGGGCGGGCCGGGGAGCTGTTTTTT.

The chain links TRBV7-8 to TRBJ2-7, with TRBD2 identical over 11 bases. J was trimmed by 2 bases and V by 5 bases; bases with no gene match: 5. There are 15 residues in the CDR3. Germline V gives CDR1 SGHVS, CDR2 FQNEAQ. The CDR3 region has the DNA TGTGCCAGCAGCCTCCGACTAGCGGGGACCTACGAGCAGTACTTC. It is translated as CASSLRLAGTYEQYF.

The V and J genes are TRBV10-1 and TRBJ2-3; D is uncertain. Deletions cut 5 bases from V and 0 bases from J, with 9 bases between. This CDR3 is built from 14 residues. CDR1 and CDR2 from the germline V gene are WNHNN and SYGVQD (reference sequence). CDR3 sequence (DNA): TGCGCCAGCAGTAGCGAGATTAGCACAGATACGCAGTATTTT. It codes for CASSSEISTDTQYF.

The chain links TRBV7-8 to TRBJ1-5; D unresolved. Germline CDR1 and CDR2: SGHVS and FQNEAQ. V was clipped by 1 base and J by 0 bases, with 7 bases between them. The CDR3 runs to 15 residues. In DNA, the CDR3 is TGTGCCAGCAGCTTAGAAGCGATTAGCAATCAGCCCCAGCATTTT. It yields the protein CASSLEAISNQPQHF.

This sequence joins TRBV14 and TRBJ1-1; 8 bases are a match to TRBD1. The V gene end was trimmed by 0 bases and the J gene end by 2 bases; junction bases not matched to a gene: 5. There are 16 residues in the CDR3. Germline CDR1 SGHDN, CDR2 FVKESK. The CDR3 sequence is CASSQDLPGGNTEAFF. CDR3 DNA sequence: TGTGCCAGCAGCCAAGATCTTCCAGGGGGCAACACTGAAGCTTTCTTT.

This clone occurred once. The rearrangement joins TRBV12-5 to TRBJ2-5; 13 bases align to TRBD2. There are 16 residues in the CDR3. V lost 5 bases, J lost 3 bases, and 6 bases stayed unmatched. Germline values: CDR1 LGHNT, CDR2 FRNRAP. CDR3 region: CASGPTSGRAEETQYF. The CDR3 DNA reads TGTGCTAGTGGTCCAACTAGCGGGAGGGCCGAAGAGACCCAGTACTTC.

The chain is built from TRBV7-8 and TRBJ1-2; D not certain. Deletions cut 1 base from V and 3 bases from J, with 6 bases between. Germline CDR1 and CDR2: SGHVS and FQNEAQ. CDR3 length: 13 residues. CDR3: CASSLEPYYGYTF. CDR3 coding DNA: TGTGCCAGCAGCTTAGAGCCCTACTATGGCTACACCTTC.

The chain carries TRBV9 and TRBJ2-5; 11 bases line up with TRBD2. CDR1 is SGDLS and CDR2 is YYNGEE in the germline V gene. The CDR3 sequence is 15 residues long. Germline trimming cut 0 bases from V and 5 bases from J; bases unmatched to any gene: 3. The CDR3 loop reads CASSVGTSGSETQYF. Written as DNA, the CDR3 is TGTGCCAGCAGCGTAGGCACTAGCGGGAGTGAGACCCAGTACTTC.

Points on this clone: Other DNA variants within this sample encode the same CDR3. The V gene is TRBV9, the J gene TRBJ2-5, with TRBD2 matching 9 bases. V dropped 5 bases and J dropped 1; count of bases not matched to a gene: 6. CDR1 and CDR2 (germline): SGDLS, YYNGEE. The CDR3 extends over 15 amino acids. Here the CDR3 reads CASSGLAGSQETQYF. CDR3 bases: TGTGCCAGCAGTGGGCTAGCGGGATCCCAAGAGACCCAGTACTTC.

The chain carries TRBV5-1 and TRBJ1-1; a weak D match, TRBD1 (5 bases). Germline V lookup: CDR1 SGHRS, CDR2 YFSETQ. This CDR3 has 14 amino acids. Trimming left V 4 bases short and J 4 bases short, with 14 bases between. The CDR3 nucleotides are TGCGCCAGCAGCCCGGGGGTCTTTGGCACTGAAGCTTTCTTT. As protein: CASSPGVFGTEAFF. The full variable domain, completed using reference TRBV5-1 and TRBJ1-1, is KAGVTQTPRYLIKTRGQQVTLSCSPISGHRSVSWYQQTPGQGLQFLFEYFSETQRNKGNFPGRFSGRQFSNSRSEMNVSTLELGDSALYLCASSPGVFGTEAFFGQGTRLTVV.

CDR3 sequence: CASSFDSGEGGYTF. In nucleotides, the CDR3 is TGCGCCAGCAGCTTCGATTCAGGGGAAGGAGGCTACACCTTC. The V and J genes are TRBV5-1 and TRBJ1-2; perhaps TRBD1 as D (6 bases). CDR1 SGHRS and CDR2 YFSETQ come from the germline V gene. CDR3 size: 14 residues. Trimming took off 2 bases at V and 8 bases at J, with 16 bases between the two ends. The variable domain in full, with the rest retrieved from reference TRBV5-1 and TRBJ1-2, is KAGVTQTPRYLIKTRGQQVTLSCSPISGHRSVSWYQQTPGQGLQFLFEYFSETQRNKGNFPGRFSGRQFSNSRSEMNVSTLELGDSALYLCASSFDSGEGGYTFGSGTRLTVV.

The rearrangement links TRBV2 to TRBJ2-7; 7 bases match TRBD2. The CDR3 has 13 residues. The trim removed 6 bases at V and 9 bases at J, leaving 11 bases unmatched. Germline V gives CDR1 SNHLY, CDR2 FYNNEI. CDR3 bases: TGTGCCAGCAGCCCGACTAGCCCGAAGGGGCAGTACTTC. Its translation is CASSPTSPKGQYF. The full variable domain, completed using reference TRBV2 and TRBJ2-7, is EPEVTQTPSHQVTQMGQEVILRCVPISNHLYFYWYRQILGQKVEFLVSFYNNEISEKSEIFDDQFSVERPDGSNFTLKIRSTKLEDSAMYFCASSPTSPKGQYFGPGTRLTVT.

The chain links TRBV5-4 to TRBJ2-2; D may be TRBD1 (6 bases). V lost 5 bases and J 6 bases, leaving 11 bases between the germline ends. Germline CDR1 and CDR2: SGHNT and YYREEE (reference sequence). The length of the CDR3 is 13 residues. The CDR3 DNA reads TGTGCCAGCAGGATTACAGGGTCCGGGGAGCTGTTTTTT. This gives the protein CASRITGSGELFF.

This sequence joins TRBV7-9 and TRBJ1-2; 7 positions agree with TRBD1. In germline, CDR1 is SEHNR, CDR2 FQNEAQ (reference sequence). CDR3 length: 17 residues. The ends lost 2 bases at V and 0 bases at J; junction bases unmatched: 9. As DNA, the CDR3 is TGTGCCAGCAGCTTAATGACAGGGTCCCTAACTAACTATGGCTACACCTTC. Amino acids: CASSLMTGSLTNYGYTF.

The rearrangement uses TRBV2 and TRBJ2-3; D gene uncertain. The CDR3 is 13 amino acids. V was clipped by 6 bases and J by 4 bases, with 11 bases between them. Germline V CDR1 and CDR2: SNHLY, FYNNEI. The CDR3 reads CASSRSWPDTQYF. The CDR3 region has the DNA TGTGCCAGCAGCCGCAGTTGGCCAGATACGCAGTATTTT.

The chain has TRBV19 and TRBJ1-3; 10 bases agree with TRBD1. The CDR3 loop spans 15 amino acids. Unmatched junction bases numbered 5, after V lost 4 bases and J lost 5 bases. Germline CDR1 is LNHDA and CDR2 is SQIVND (reference sequence). The CDR3 DNA reads as TGTGCCAGTAGTACCGGGACAGGGGTGCGAAACACCATATATTTT. It encodes CASSTGTGVRNTIYF.

CDR3 region: CASSRDRGTGGDEQYF. Here the CDR3 DNA reads TGTGCCAGCTCACGGGATCGGGGGACAGGGGGCGACGAGCAGTACTTC. J is TRBJ2-7 and V is TRBV18, with TRBD1 matching 12 bases. V lost 4 bases, J lost 5 bases, and 9 bases stayed unmatched. The CDR3 extends over 16 amino acids. CDR1 is KGHSH, CDR2 LQKENI, per germline.

The chain carries TRBV7-8 and TRBJ2-2; D is perhaps TRBD1 (5 bases). V lost 0 bases to trimming and J lost 6 bases, with 14 bases between them. There are 16 residues in the CDR3. Germline V gives CDR1 SGHVS, CDR2 FQNEAQ. The CDR3 region is CASSLARYLGPGELFF. CDR3 nucleotide sequence: TGTGCCAGCAGCTTAGCGCGGTATCTGGGGCCCGGGGAGCTGTTTTTT. The full variable domain, completed using reference TRBV7-8 and TRBJ2-2, is GAGVSQSPRYKVAKRGQDVALRCDPISGHVSLFWYQQALGQGPEFLTYFQNEAQLDKSGLPSDRFFAERPEGSVSTLKIQRTQQEDSAVYLCASSLARYLGPGELFFGEGSRLTVL.

The genes are TRBV6-1 and TRBJ2-3; 7 nucleotides line up with TRBD1. This CDR3 is built from 16 residues. Trimming took 2 bases from V and 3 from J; bases not matched to a gene: 8. In germline, CDR1 is MNHNS, CDR2 SASEGT. The CDR3 DNA sequence: TGTGCCAGCAGTGAATTTGGTGGACAGGCTACAGATACGCAGTATTTT. It yields the protein CASSEFGGQATDTQYF.

This clone was seen only a few times. The J gene is TRBJ1-1, the V gene TRBV27; weak D call: TRBD1 (6 bases). Trimming removed 3 bases from V and 0 bases from J, with 8 bases in between. Germline V CDR1 and CDR2: MNHEY, SMNVEV (reference sequence). The CDR3 has 14 residues. The CDR3 protein is CASSLGALNTEAFF. CDR3 DNA sequence: TGTGCCAGCAGTTTGGGGGCCCTGAACACTGAAGCTTTCTTT.